What follows are 17 T cell receptor beta chains derived from one specimen sequenced in a study of T cells after yellow fever vaccination. Using its own MiXCR run on the 5' RACE reads, TCRdb lists one record per CDR3 protein. The sample has over 300,000 distinct CDR3 sequences, about 4% seen once; the top ten hold about 22%. The material was PBMCs, obtained 5 days after the yellow fever booster vaccination. The receptors derive from a man younger than 30 who received the YFV17D yellow fever vaccine.

The table lists this clonotype with many counts. The gene calls are TRBV20-1 and TRBJ2-1, with unresolved D. Trimming removed 1 base from V and 4 bases from J, with 17 bases in between. Germline CDR1 reads DFQATT; CDR2 reads SNEGSKA (reference sequence). The CDR3 totals 16 residues. The CDR3 sequence is CSARVPGIQTYNEQFF. DNA of the CDR3: TGCAGTGCTAGAGTTCCTGGGATCCAGACTTACAATGAGCAGTTCTTC.

This clonotype was seen only a few times. V gene TRBV28 combines with J gene TRBJ2-5, with TRBD2 identical over 12 bases. The CDR3 has 17 amino acids. Germline V lookup: CDR1 MDHEN, CDR2 SYDVKM. V was clipped by 7 bases and J by 1 base; unmatched bases: 10. CDR3 DNA: TGTGCCAGCACTCGGAGACTAGCGGGGGATATCCAAGAGACCCAGTACTTC. Its protein is CASTRRLAGDIQETQYF.

The rearrangement links TRBV4-2 to TRBJ2-4, with TRBD1 as a possible D gene (5 bases). V was trimmed by 3 bases and J by 0 bases, leaving 9 bases between them. The CDR3 extends over 15 amino acids. Germline values: CDR1 LGHNA, CDR2 YNFKEQ. The DNA of the CDR3 is TGTGCCAGCAGCCATTCGACAGTAGCCAAAAACATTCAGTACTTC. Amino acid sequence: CASSHSTVAKNIQYF.

The CDR3, as DNA: TGTGCCATCAGGACCGGGACAGGGGGCAACTCCTACGAGCAGTACTTC. It translates to CAIRTGTGGNSYEQYF. This rearrangement joins TRBV10-3 to TRBJ2-7; TRBD1 matches at 12 bases. V lost 6 bases and J lost 0; bases outside the gene matches: 6. This CDR3 has 16 amino acids. Germline lookup yields CDR1 ENHRY and CDR2 SYGVKD.

This clonotype was picked up many times. The chain uses TRBV10-3 and TRBJ2-1, with 7 nucleotides matching TRBD1. The CDR3 has 16 amino acids. The germline gives CDR1 ENHRY, CDR2 SYGVKD. With V trimmed by 1 base and J by 6 bases, 9 bases remained unmatched. The CDR3 DNA sequence: TGTGCCATCAGTGAGTTGGCCGGGACAGAATTCAATGAGCAGTTCTTC. Translating gives CAISELAGTEFNEQFF.

J is TRBJ1-1 and V is TRBV10-3, with a possible D match to TRBD1 (6 bases). The CDR3 sequence is 13 residues long. Trimming removed 0 bases from V and 5 bases from J, with 7 bases in between. Germline V lookup: CDR1 ENHRY, CDR2 SYGVKD. The CDR3 loop is CAISESQGTEAFF. The CDR3 DNA sequence: TGTGCCATCAGTGAGTCCCAGGGGACTGAAGCTTTCTTT.

This chain links TRBV20-1 with TRBJ2-3, with D unresolved. Between the trimmed V and J ends, which lost 6 bases and 1 base, there was a span of 14 bases. The CDR3 contains 14 residues. Germline V gene lookup returns CDR1 DFQATT and CDR2 SNEGSKA (reference sequence). CDR3 bases: TGCAGTGCCTGGAAAACAACAGGCACAGATACGCAGTATTTT. Protein product: CSAWKTTGTDTQYF.

This clonotype appeared a few times. The chain recombines TRBV20-1 with TRBJ2-5; 12 nucleotides match TRBD2. Germline V lookup: CDR1 DFQATT, CDR2 SNEGSKA (reference sequence). V dropped 6 bases and J dropped 5; count of bases not matched to a gene: 10. This CDR3 contains 15 residues. The CDR3 reads CSAHRTSGAAETQYF. The CDR3 nucleotides are TGCAGTGCCCACCGGACTAGCGGGGCCGCGGAGACCCAGTACTTC.

A few counts support this clonotype. V gene TRBV5-5 combines with J gene TRBJ2-7; D is unclear. Trimming left V 0 bases short and J 0 bases short, with 19 bases between. The germline CDR1 and CDR2 sequences are SGHKS and YYEKEE (reference sequence). The CDR3 is made up of 18 amino acids. CDR3 sequence (DNA): TGTGCCAGCAGCTTGGAAGCCCCTACAAGTTATCTCTCCTACGAGCAGTACTTC. Translated: CASSLEAPTSYLSYEQYF.

This clonotype was seen a handful of times. The chain combines TRBV24-1 with TRBJ1-1, with D maybe TRBD1 (5 bases). This CDR3 spans 12 amino acids. Per germline, CDR1 KGHDR and CDR2 SFDVKD. The V gene lost 1 base and the J gene lost 8 bases, with 7 bases spanning the gap. CDR3 bases: TGTGCCACCAGTGATTTCGGGGGAGAAGCTTTCTTT. It specifies CATSDFGGEAFF.

This clonotype was observed a handful of times. The chain has TRBV6-5 and TRBJ1-2; a possible D gene is TRBD1 (5 bases). This CDR3 has 16 amino acids. With 0 bases removed from V and 5 bases from J, the gap between germline ends came to 16 bases. Germline CDR1 MNHEY, CDR2 SVGAGI. In DNA form, the CDR3 reads TGTGCCAGCAGTTACTCGGGGGACGGACTACCTTATGGCTACACCTTC. Its protein is CASSYSGDGLPYGYTF.

This clonotype was seen only a few times. CDR3 loop: CASSWASETQYF. The CDR3 nucleotides are TGTGCCAGCAGCTGGGCGTCAGAGACCCAGTACTTC. The chain carries TRBV5-6 and TRBJ2-5, with D uncertain. The CDR3 is 12 residues long. Germline-derived CDR1 and CDR2 are SGHDT and YYEEEE. Deletions cut 3 bases from V and 4 bases from J, with 7 bases between.

The chain joins TRBV6-2 or TRBV6-3 to TRBJ2-1; 10 bases fit TRBD1. Trimming at V came to 6 bases and at J to 4 bases, leaving 12 bases not matched to a gene. The CDR3 consists of 17 residues. The germline gives CDR1 MNHEY, CDR2 SVGEGT. CDR3 loop: CASRSPGQGRFYNEQFF. CDR3 coding DNA: TGTGCCAGCAGATCGCCGGGACAGGGGCGATTTTACAATGAGCAGTTCTTC.

This clonotype was found many times. This chain connects TRBV5-1 to TRBJ1-1; 10 bases map to TRBD1. This CDR3 region has 14 residues. Germline lookup yields CDR1 SGHRS and CDR2 YFSETQ. With 4 bases clipped from V and 3 bases from J, the junction kept 3 bases outside the gene matches. The CDR3 coding sequence is TGCGCCAGCAGCCTGGACAGGGGGTACACTGAAGCTTTCTTT. Its protein is CASSLDRGYTEAFF.

This clonotype was picked up a small number of times. The chain joins TRBV2 to TRBJ1-1, with TRBD1 matching 8 bases. Germline CDR1 SNHLY, CDR2 FYNNEI. The CDR3 has 16 residues. The ends lost 6 bases at V and 1 base at J; junction bases unmatched: 10. The CDR3 region is CASRDWRQGSNTEAFF. Written as DNA, the CDR3 is TGTGCCAGCAGGGATTGGAGACAGGGGTCGAACACTGAAGCTTTCTTT.

This clonotype was seen at least ten times. The chain carries TRBV7-2 and TRBJ1-4; D gene unclear. Germline V CDR1 and CDR2: SGHTA, FQGNSA. The CDR3 is 15 amino acids. V lost 5 bases and J lost 3, with 13 bases in between. CDR3: CASSIVAGSNEKLFF. The CDR3 DNA follows: TGTGCCAGCAGCATTGTGGCGGGTTCTAATGAAAAACTGTTTTTT.

The sample holds a few counts of this clonotype. The V gene is TRBV4-3, the J gene TRBJ2-7; unclear D gene. This CDR3 is built from 14 residues. The germline V gene has CDR1 LGHNA and CDR2 YSLEER. Trimming cost V 3 bases and J 0 bases, with 9 bases left between them. The CDR3 sequence: CASSQFVSSYEQYF. In DNA form, the CDR3 reads TGCGCCAGCAGCCAGTTTGTGAGCTCCTACGAGCAGTACTTC.